The 9 T cell receptor beta chains listed next were all sequenced from one sample in a study of immune cell composition in non-small cell lung cancer. Normal lung was sampled as far from the tumour as possible, at least 3 cm. Sequenced by immunoSEQ multiplex PCR; TCRdb stores in-frame clones only, minus some. The sample lists around 7,000 clones; about 83% were seen once. The sequenced sample was non-adjacent lung tissue. These receptors were obtained from a human donor with non-small cell lung cancer.

The rearrangement links TRBV27 to TRBJ2-7; the match to TRBD1 covers 11 bases. The CDR3 covers 14 residues. Trimming took 5 bases from V and 3 from J; bases not matched to a gene: 3. Germline V gives CDR1 MNHEY, CDR2 SMNVEV (reference sequence). The DNA of the CDR3 is TGTGCCAGCAGTACTGGGACAGGGGGCTACGAGCAGTACTTC. Translated, it gives CASSTGTGGYEQYF.

This chain uses TRBV28 with TRBJ2-7, with 10 bases identical to TRBD1. The CDR3 spans 15 residues. V lost 4 bases to trimming and J lost 6 bases; unmatched junction nucleotides: 9. Germline V lookup: CDR1 MDHEN, CDR2 SYDVKM. In DNA, the CDR3 is TGTGCCAGCAGTTCGAGGACAGGGGGTATAGGCGAGCAGTACTTC. Protein: CASSSRTGGIGEQYF.

The rearrangement links TRBV19 to TRBJ2-7; the D is unclear. Trimming took 6 bases from V and 4 from J, leaving 4 bases between them. The germline V gene encodes CDR1 LNHDA and CDR2 SQIVND (reference sequence). The CDR3 is made up of 10 amino acids. CDR3 sequence (DNA): TGTGCCAGTAGGGCGTACGAGCAGTACTTC. Protein product: CASRAYEQYF. Looking up the rest from reference TRBV19 and TRBJ2-7 gives the full variable domain: DGGITQSPKYLFRKEGQNVTLSCEQNLNHDAMYWYRQDPGQGLRLIYYSQIVNDFQKGDIAEGYSVSREKKESFPLTVTSAQKNPTAFYLCASRAYEQYFGPGTRLTVT.

This sequence joins TRBV6-5 and TRBJ2-7; TRBD1 matches 11 bases. The CDR3 spans 15 residues. The junction had 4 bases not matched to a gene; V was cut back by 6 bases and J by 0 bases. The germline V gene encodes CDR1 MNHEY and CDR2 SVGAGI. As DNA, the CDR3 is TGTGCCAGCAGGACCGGGACAGGGGGCTCCTACGAGCAGTACTTC. Translated, it gives CASRTGTGGSYEQYF.

This sequence joins TRBV7-2 and TRBJ2-3; D may match TRBD1 or TRBD2 (6 bases each). V gave up 2 bases and J gave up 4 bases, with 13 bases separating them. The CDR3 sequence is 15 residues long. CDR1 and CDR2 from the germline V gene are SGHTA and FQGNSA. The CDR3 here is CASSLRLGGPDTQYF. CDR3 coding DNA: TGTGCCAGCAGCTTACGTCTGGGGGGCCCAGATACGCAGTATTTT.

The gene calls are TRBV9 and TRBJ1-3; TRBD1 agrees at 10 bases. V lost 3 bases, J lost 0 bases, and 3 bases stayed unmatched. CDR3 length: 16 amino acids. Germline CDR1 is SGDLS and CDR2 is YYNGEE. The CDR3 sequence: CASSAGQGYSGNTIYF. The CDR3 nucleotides read TGTGCCAGCAGCGCGGGACAGGGGTACTCTGGAAACACCATATATTTT.

The rearrangement joins TRBV6-5 to TRBJ1-2; maybe TRBD1 (6 bases). Germline V gene lookup returns CDR1 MNHEY and CDR2 SVGAGI. V was pared by 6 bases and J by 5 bases, with 19 bases between. This CDR3 is built from 15 residues. CDR3 in amino acids: CASSLNRALGYGYTF. For the CDR3, the DNA is TGTGCCAGCAGCCTTAACAGGGCCCTTGGGTATGGCTACACCTTC.

The genes are TRBV7-2 and TRBJ1-5; D ambiguous. The CDR3 covers 13 residues. Trimming took 5 bases from V and 7 from J, leaving 12 bases between them. Germline V gene lookup returns CDR1 SGHTA and CDR2 FQGNSA. CDR3 residues: CASSKDPPQPQHF. In nucleotides, the CDR3 is TGTGCCAGCAGCAAGGACCCCCCCCAGCCCCAGCATTTT.

V and J are TRBV25-1 and TRBJ2-3, with D unresolved. The germline V and J ends were trimmed by 1 base and 2 bases, with 10 bases remaining between them. CDR1 MGHDK and CDR2 SYGVNS come from the germline V gene. This CDR3 is 15 amino acids long. The CDR3 nucleotides read TGTGCCAGCAGTGAATTAGGGCAGTACACAGATACGCAGTATTTT. As protein: CASSELGQYTDTQYF.